This T cell receptor (beta chain) came from a study of T cell repertoires in cytomegalovirus infection. Whole-study results and caveats: Frequencies of public TCR beta families were cumulated, and this identified carriers of CMV plus the relevant HLA. Dominating the ex vivo response were HLA-C-restricted CMV-specific TCR beta clonotypes.

This CDR3 has 14 residues. Germline CDR1 is LNHNV and CDR2 is YYDKDF (reference sequence). Trimming pared 5 bases from V and 3 bases from J, leaving 12 bases between. TCRdb analysed the reads with MiXCR anew, one entry per CDR3 protein. The table has almost 550,000 distinct CDR3 sequences, approximately 15% seen once. In regard to this clonotype: Its antigen remains unknown.

The sequenced sample consisted of CD8+ T cells from PBMCs. The J gene is TRBJ2-3, the V gene TRBV15; D is undetermined. The source is a human donor in good health (CMV status not recorded). Some clones in this sample may be carry-over from other donors' samples. CDR3 protein: CATSFTGGTDTQYF. DNA of the CDR3: TGTGCCACCAGCTTTACGGGTGGGACAGATACGCAGTATTTT.